These 20 T cell receptor beta chains originate from one sample sequenced in a study of blood T cell repertoires in COVID-19. Clones were sequenced by immunoSEQ multiplex PCR, and TCRdb holds only the in-frame ones, with some missing. The profile shows roughly 200,000 clones, about 80% of them singletons. The sample consisted of peripheral blood. All receptors come from a man aged 50 to 59 with active or convalescent COVID-19.

The chain uses TRBV19 and TRBJ1-6, with 11 nucleotides matching TRBD1. The ends lost 6 bases at V and 5 bases at J; junction bases unmatched: 3. The CDR3 spans 15 residues. The germline V gene encodes CDR1 LNHDA and CDR2 SQIVND (reference sequence). CDR3: CASREGQGDNSPLHF. DNA for the CDR3: TGTGCCAGTAGAGAGGGACAGGGGGATAATTCACCCCTCCACTTT.

This chain joins TRBV12-3 or TRBV12-4 and TRBJ1-2; perhaps TRBD1 as D (6 bases). Trimming stripped 1 base from V and 6 bases from J, with 6 bases between. The CDR3 length is 12 residues. The CDR3 nucleotides read TGTGCCAGCAGTTTAGAGGGGGATGGCTACACCTTC. As protein: CASSLEGDGYTF.

This chain connects TRBV5-5 to TRBJ1-2, with D tentatively TRBD1 (6 bases). Between the trimmed V and J ends, which lost 0 bases and 6 bases, there was a span of 21 bases. CDR1 SGHKS and CDR2 YYEKEE come from the germline V gene (reference sequence). CDR3 size: 17 residues. The CDR3 reads CASSLGDPQGWYHGYTF. CDR3 coding DNA: TGTGCCAGCAGCTTGGGGGATCCACAGGGCTGGTACCATGGCTACACCTTC.

The gene calls are TRBV4-1 and TRBJ2-1; 7 positions match TRBD2. The CDR3 consists of 17 residues. V dropped 0 bases and J dropped 4; count of bases not matched to a gene: 9. Germline CDR1 reads MGHRA; CDR2 reads YSYEKL. This CDR3 is CASSQDLSGGLYNEQFF. CDR3 nucleotide sequence: TGCGCCAGCAGCCAAGATTTGTCGGGGGGATTATACAATGAGCAGTTCTTC.

The chain uses TRBV19 and TRBJ2-3; 10 nucleotides align to TRBD2. Germline-derived CDR1 and CDR2 are LNHDA and SQIVND (reference sequence). The CDR3 sequence is 15 residues long. Germline trimming cut 2 bases from V and 4 bases from J; bases unmatched to any gene: 3. CDR3 nucleotide sequence: TGTGCCAGTAGTATACTAGCGGGGGCCGCAGATACGCAGTATTTT. It translates to CASSILAGAADTQYF.

The chain is built from TRBV3-1 (or the pseudogene TRBV3-2) and TRBJ2-1, with a tentative D call TRBD2 (6 bases). This CDR3 region has 16 residues. The ends were cut back, 0 bases at V and 8 bases at J, with 17 bases in the middle. Germline V lookup: CDR1 LGHDT, CDR2 YNNKEL (reference sequence). DNA for the CDR3: TGTGCCAGCAGCCAAGATCAGGGACTCGGGCGCGATGAGCAGTTCTTC. Amino acids: CASSQDQGLGRDEQFF.

The chain joins TRBV4-1 to TRBJ1-4; TRBD1 is a possible D gene (6 bases). The CDR3 is 15 amino acids. Trimming shortened V by 7 bases and J by 6 bases, and 18 bases separated the two germline ends. Germline V gives CDR1 MGHRA, CDR2 YSYEKL. The CDR3 nucleotides read TGCGCCAGCACCAAGATTCCAGGGGATGATGAAAAACTGTTTTTT. Its protein is CASTKIPGDDEKLFF.

The chain employs TRBV15 and TRBJ1-2; 9 bases match TRBD1. The CDR3 has 16 residues. Germline V gene sequence: CDR1 LNHNV, CDR2 YYDKDF (reference sequence). V was pared by 0 bases and J by 2 bases, with 4 bases of the junction left unmatched. As DNA, the CDR3 is TGTGCCACCAGCAGAGATGGGACAGGGCTCAACTATGGCTACACCTTC. It translates to CATSRDGTGLNYGYTF.

The gene calls are TRBV28 and TRBJ2-5, with 7 positions matching TRBD2. Germline values: CDR1 MDHEN, CDR2 SYDVKM. The CDR3 loop spans 15 amino acids. J lost 3 bases, V lost 5 bases, and 9 bases had no gene match. The CDR3 coding sequence is TGTGCCAGCAGTGGGGGGGGAAATGGGAAAGAGACCCAGTACTTC. It specifies CASSGGGNGKETQYF.

The rearrangement uses TRBV5-1 and TRBJ2-7; 9 bases line up with TRBD1. This CDR3 has 16 amino acids. J lost 1 base, V lost 0 bases, and 5 bases had no gene match. CDR1 SGHRS and CDR2 YFSETQ come from the germline V gene. Here the CDR3 DNA reads TGCGCCAGCAGCTTGGGGGGACAGGGTAGGTCCTACGAGCAGTACTTC. Protein product: CASSLGGQGRSYEQYF.

The chain combines TRBV6-5 with TRBJ1-5, with D hard to call. The CDR3 runs to 15 residues. Trimming took 7 bases from V and 0 from J, leaving 13 bases between them. The germline V gene has CDR1 MNHEY and CDR2 SVGAGI. Here the CDR3 DNA reads TGTGCCAGCAAATCTGGGCTTAATAGCAATCAGCCCCAGCATTTT. It codes for CASKSGLNSNQPQHF.

The CDR3 sequence is CASSLDRAAVGGYTF. The CDR3 DNA sequence: TGTGCCAGCAGTCTCGACAGGGCAGCGGTAGGTGGCTACACCTTC. This rearrangement joins TRBV6-5 to TRBJ1-2; 7 bases are shared with TRBD1. Germline V gives CDR1 MNHEY, CDR2 SVGAGI. CDR3 length equals 15 residues. Losses at the gene ends were 5 bases for V and 7 bases for J; bases not matched to a gene: 13.

The table lists this clone with a few counts. The chain links TRBV2 to TRBJ1-2; D unresolved. Germline values: CDR1 SNHLY, CDR2 FYNNEI. The CDR3 is 13 amino acids. Trimming took 5 bases from V and 8 from J, leaving 15 bases between them. CDR3 nucleotide sequence: TGTGCCAGCAGTCGAGGGCAGGAGCGGGGCTACACCTTC. Protein sequence: CASSRGQERGYTF.

The chain joins TRBV27 to TRBJ2-7; 9 bases are shared with TRBD1. In germline, CDR1 is MNHEY, CDR2 SMNVEV (reference sequence). The CDR3 spans 15 residues. V lost 5 bases to trimming and J lost 0 bases; unmatched junction nucleotides: 5. Here the CDR3 reads CASSGDRVPSYEQYF. The CDR3 DNA reads as TGTGCCAGCAGTGGGGACAGGGTTCCCTCCTACGAGCAGTACTTC.

The CDR3 reads CASSLTGTGVPTEAFF. The DNA of the CDR3 is TGTGCCAGCAGCTTAACCGGGACAGGGGTACCTACTGAAGCTTTCTTT. The rearrangement uses TRBV7-9 and TRBJ1-1; 10 bases are shared with TRBD1. V gave up 2 bases and J gave up 5 bases; unmatched junction bases: 8. Germline assignment: CDR1 SEHNR and CDR2 FQNEAQ (reference sequence). This CDR3 is built from 16 residues.

The chain couples TRBV3-1 (or the pseudogene TRBV3-2) to TRBJ2-2; 11 nucleotides line up with TRBD2. Per germline, CDR1 LGHDT and CDR2 YNNKEL (reference sequence). CDR3 length: 17 amino acids. The V segment lost 3 bases and the J segment 1 base; nucleotides outside the gene matches: 4. In DNA form, the CDR3 reads TGTGCCAGCAGCCACGCCGGACTAGCGGGGAACACCGGGGAGCTGTTTTTT. Translation gives CASSHAGLAGNTGELFF.

The chain uses TRBV5-1 and TRBJ1-2; D gene uncertain. The CDR3 has 15 residues. The V end lost 0 bases, the J end lost 8 bases, and 17 bases lay between the germline ends. Germline loops: CDR1 SGHRS, CDR2 YFSETQ. CDR3 nucleotide sequence: TGCGCCAGCAGCTTGGATCTTGGAGGGCCGTGGGGCTACACCTTC. This sequence encodes CASSLDLGGPWGYTF. Drawing the rest from reference TRBV5-1 and TRBJ1-2, the complete variable domain is KAGVTQTPRYLIKTRGQQVTLSCSPISGHRSVSWYQQTPGQGLQFLFEYFSETQRNKGNFPGRFSGRQFSNSRSEMNVSTLELGDSALYLCASSLDLGGPWGYTFGSGTRLTVV.

The rearrangement joins TRBV27 to TRBJ2-2, with TRBD1 as a possible D gene (7 bases). Deletions cut 7 bases from V and 7 bases from J, with 19 bases between. Per germline, CDR1 MNHEY and CDR2 SMNVEV (reference sequence). The CDR3 extends over 15 amino acids. The CDR3 nucleotides are TGTGCCAGCACGCCGGGACAGAGGGGAGGCGGGGAGCTGTTTTTT. The encoded protein is CASTPGQRGGGELFF.

CDR3 sequence: CASSTDDYGYTF. In nucleotides, the CDR3 is TGTGCCAGCAGTACAGACGACTATGGCTACACCTTC. V gene TRBV2 combines with J gene TRBJ1-2, with D unclear. Trimming shortened V by 5 bases and J by 3 bases, and 7 bases separated the two germline ends. Germline assignment: CDR1 SNHLY and CDR2 FYNNEI. CDR3 length: 12 amino acids.

The V call is TRBV29-1, the J call TRBJ1-2, with 8 bases lining up with TRBD1. This CDR3 comprises 13 residues. J was trimmed by 7 bases and V by 5 bases; bases with no gene match: 9. Germline assignment: CDR1 SQVTM and CDR2 ANQGSEA. The CDR3 DNA reads as TGCAGCGTTCGAGACAGGGGCGCCGCTGGCTACACCTTC. Translation: CSVRDRGAAGYTF.